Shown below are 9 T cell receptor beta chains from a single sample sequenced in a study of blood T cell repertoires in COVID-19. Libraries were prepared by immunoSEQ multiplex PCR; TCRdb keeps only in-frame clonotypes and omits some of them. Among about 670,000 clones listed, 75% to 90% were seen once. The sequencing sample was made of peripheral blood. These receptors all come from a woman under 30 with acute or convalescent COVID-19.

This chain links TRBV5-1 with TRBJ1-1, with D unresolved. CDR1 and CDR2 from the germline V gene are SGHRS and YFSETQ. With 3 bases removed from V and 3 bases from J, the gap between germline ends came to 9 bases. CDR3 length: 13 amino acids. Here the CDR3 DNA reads TGCGCCAGCAGCTCCGAGTGGTACACTGAAGCTTTCTTT. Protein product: CASSSEWYTEAFF.

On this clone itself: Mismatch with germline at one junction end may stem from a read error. CDR3 in DNA: TGCGCCAGCGGCCAAGATAGGGTGGAGGGAATGTATGGCTACACCTTC. This translates into CASGQDRVEGMYGYTF. V and J are TRBV4-3 and TRBJ1-2; D unresolved. CDR1 and CDR2 (germline): LGHNA, YSLEER. CDR3 size: 16 residues.

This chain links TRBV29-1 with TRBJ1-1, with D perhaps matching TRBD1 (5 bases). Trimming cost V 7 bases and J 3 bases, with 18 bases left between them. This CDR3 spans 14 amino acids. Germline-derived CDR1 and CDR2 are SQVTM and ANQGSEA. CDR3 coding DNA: TGCAGCGCAGTCTCGGGGGTAGGGGACACTGAAGCTTTCTTT. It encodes CSAVSGVGDTEAFF.

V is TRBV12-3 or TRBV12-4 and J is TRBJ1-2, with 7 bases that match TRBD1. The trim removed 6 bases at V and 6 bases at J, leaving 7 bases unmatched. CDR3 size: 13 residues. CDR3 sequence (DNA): TGTGCCAGCAGGTCCACAGGGGACCATGGCTACACCTTC. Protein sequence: CASRSTGDHGYTF.

CDR3 sequence (DNA): TGTGCCTGGAGTGCACGTAGGGGTGAAAAACTGTTTTTT. Translating it yields CAWSARRGEKLFF. This chain uses TRBV30 with TRBJ1-4, with a weak D call TRBD1 (5 bases). This CDR3 region has 13 residues. The V end lost 1 base, the J end lost 7 bases, and 10 bases lay between the germline ends. CDR1 GTSNPN and CDR2 SVGIG come from the germline V gene (reference sequence).

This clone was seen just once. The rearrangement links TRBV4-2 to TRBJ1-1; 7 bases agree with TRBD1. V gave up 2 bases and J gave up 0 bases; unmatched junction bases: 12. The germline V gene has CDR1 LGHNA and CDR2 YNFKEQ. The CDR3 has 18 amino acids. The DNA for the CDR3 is TGTGCCAGCAGCCAAATAGGGAACCGGGACAGAATGAACACTGAAGCTTTCTTT. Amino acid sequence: CASSQIGNRDRMNTEAFF.

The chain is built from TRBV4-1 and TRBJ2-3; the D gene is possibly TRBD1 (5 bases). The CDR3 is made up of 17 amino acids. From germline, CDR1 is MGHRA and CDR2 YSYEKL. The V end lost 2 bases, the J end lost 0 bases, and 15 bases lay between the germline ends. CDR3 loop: CASSQPLRGTSTDTQYF. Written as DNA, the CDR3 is TGCGCCAGCAGCCAACCTCTAAGGGGAACTAGCACAGATACGCAGTATTTT.

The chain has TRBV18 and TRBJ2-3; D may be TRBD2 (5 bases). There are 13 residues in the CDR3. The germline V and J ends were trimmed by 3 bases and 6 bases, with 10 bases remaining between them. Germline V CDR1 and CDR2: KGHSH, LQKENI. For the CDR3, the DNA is TGTGCCAGCTCACCCACTACTAGGGATACGCAGTATTTT. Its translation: CASSPTTRDTQYF.

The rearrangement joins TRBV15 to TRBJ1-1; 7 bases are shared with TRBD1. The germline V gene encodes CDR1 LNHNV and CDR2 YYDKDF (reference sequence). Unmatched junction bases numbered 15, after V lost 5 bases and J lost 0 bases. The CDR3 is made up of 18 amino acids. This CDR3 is CATSDPRQGVGMNTEAFF. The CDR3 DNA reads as TGTGCCACCAGCGACCCTCGACAGGGTGTCGGGATGAACACTGAAGCTTTCTTT.